Each of the 16 T cell receptor beta chains below was sequenced from the same sample in a study of cytomegalovirus exposure and HLA in healthy donors. PCR was performed using 60 Vbeta and 13 Jbeta primers. Libraries were prepared by immunoSEQ multiplex PCR; TCRdb keeps only in-frame clonotypes and omits some of them. In the table there are 110,000 or so clones, 60% to 85% of which are singletons. What was sequenced was PBMCs. The receptors stem from a middle-aged man in good health and CMV-seropositive.

The chain couples TRBV6-5 to TRBJ1-4; D is ambiguous. V shed 4 bases and J shed 0 bases, with 3 bases lying between them. The germline gives CDR1 MNHEY, CDR2 SVGAGI. The CDR3 runs to 13 residues. The CDR3: CASSLSTNEKLFF. In nucleotides, the CDR3 is TGTGCCAGCAGTTTATCAACTAATGAAAAACTGTTTTTT.

This clone has only one observation. The chain recombines TRBV18 with TRBJ1-2, with 7 nucleotides matching TRBD1. In germline, CDR1 is KGHSH, CDR2 LQKENI. There are 17 residues in the CDR3. The J segment lost 0 bases and the V segment lost 3 bases, leaving 10 bases of the junction unmatched. The CDR3, as DNA: TGTGCCAGCTCACCCCCGGGAGGGGGCCAATCTAACTATGGCTACACCTTC. Its protein is CASSPPGGGQSNYGYTF.

The chain recombines TRBV14 with TRBJ2-1; D uncertain. Germline loops: CDR1 SGHDN, CDR2 FVKESK. CDR3 size: 11 residues. Trimming shortened V by 3 bases and J by 10 bases, and 7 bases separated the two germline ends. The CDR3 DNA reads as TGTGCCAGCAGCCAGACACGGGAGCAGTTCTTC. Translating it yields CASSQTREQFF.

This chain uses TRBV5-6 with TRBJ2-7; possible D gene TRBD1, 5 bases. The V gene lost 0 bases and the J gene lost 4 bases, with 11 bases spanning the gap. The germline V gene encodes CDR1 SGHDT and CDR2 YYEEEE. There are 14 residues in the CDR3. The CDR3: CASSLGSAGYEQYF. CDR3 nucleotide sequence: TGTGCCAGCAGCTTGGGGTCTGCAGGGTACGAGCAGTACTTC.

The J gene is TRBJ2-7, the V gene TRBV7-2, with TRBD1 matching over 7 bases. CDR1 and CDR2 from the germline V gene are SGHTA and FQGNSA. CDR3 length equals 15 residues. The ends lost 5 bases at V and 5 bases at J; junction bases unmatched: 12. CDR3 protein: CASSTRQGLRDEQYF. The CDR3 DNA follows: TGTGCCAGCAGCACCCGACAGGGTTTAAGGGACGAGCAGTACTTC.

The chain uses TRBV9 and TRBJ2-3; 7 positions match TRBD1. There are 15 residues in the CDR3. V was pared by 3 bases and J by 3 bases, with 7 bases of the junction left unmatched. Germline-derived CDR1 and CDR2 are SGDLS and YYNGEE. In nucleotides, the CDR3 is TGTGCCAGCAGCGGATGGGACAGAGTAACAGATACGCAGTATTTT. This translates into CASSGWDRVTDTQYF.

The rearrangement links TRBV15 to TRBJ1-2; possibly TRBD1 for D (6 bases). CDR3 size: 15 residues. V gave up 5 bases and J gave up 6 bases, with 19 bases separating them. CDR1 LNHNV and CDR2 YYDKDF come from the germline V gene (reference sequence). The CDR3 spells CATSATGLGLDGYTF. CDR3 nucleotides: TGTGCCACCAGCGCCACAGGGTTAGGTTTGGATGGCTACACCTTC. Variable domain in full (rest from reference TRBV15 and TRBJ1-2): DAMVIQNPRYQVTQFGKPVTLSCSQTLNHNVMYWYQQKSSQAPKLLFHYYDKDFNNEADTPDNFQSRRPNTSFCFLDIRSPGLGDTAMYLCATSATGLGLDGYTFGSGTRLTVV.

The gene calls are TRBV6-6 and TRBJ2-1, with 7 bases matching TRBD2. This CDR3 is 16 amino acids long. V lost 6 bases to trimming and J lost 1 base; unmatched junction nucleotides: 9. CDR1 is MNHNY and CDR2 is SVGAGI in the germline V gene (reference sequence). In DNA, the CDR3 is TGTGCCAGCAGCCCCGGACTAGGGGTGTCCTACAATGAGCAGTTCTTC. This gives the protein CASSPGLGVSYNEQFF.

The chain links TRBV10-1 to TRBJ2-7; D might be TRBD1 or TRBD2, each matching 7 bases. The length of the CDR3 is 13 residues. V was trimmed by 10 bases and J by 2 bases, leaving 15 bases between them. Germline V lookup: CDR1 WNHNN, CDR2 SYGVQD (reference sequence). This chain's CDR3 is CAIRGGRPYEQYF. The CDR3 nucleotides are TGCGCCATCAGGGGGGGGAGACCCTACGAGCAGTACTTC.

This clone was seen more than once but under ten times. The rearrangement joins TRBV19 to TRBJ2-7; TRBD1 might be the D (6 bases). The CDR3 contains 14 residues. Germline loops: CDR1 LNHDA, CDR2 SQIVND (reference sequence). V dropped 4 bases and J dropped 4 bases, with 14 bases sitting between them. This CDR3 reads CASSTTTGSYEQYF. CDR3 in DNA: TGTGCCAGTAGTACGACGACAGGTTCTTACGAGCAGTACTTC.

This chain joins TRBV7-8 and TRBJ2-5, with a possible D match to TRBD1 (6 bases). The J call may be faulty, since TRBJ2-7 better matches the DNA end. Germline V gives CDR1 SGHVS, CDR2 FQNEAQ. The CDR3 contains 14 residues. The CDR3 DNA is TGTGCCAGCAGCCCAGGACAGTCCCCCTACGAGCAGTACTTC. Encoded protein: CASSPGQSPYEQYF.

V and J are TRBV7-2 and TRBJ2-6; TRBD2 might be the D (5 bases). CDR1 and CDR2 from the germline V gene are SGHTA and FQGNSA. Between the trimmed V and J ends, which lost 5 bases and 4 bases, there was a span of 12 bases. The CDR3 contains 15 residues. The CDR3 reads CASSLSEAGANVLTF. The CDR3 DNA is TGTGCCAGCAGCCTCTCGGAGGCAGGGGCCAACGTCCTGACTTTC.

The table lists this clone with a count of one. The gene calls are TRBV11-2 and TRBJ1-1; no clear D. The CDR3 runs 13 residues. V shed 5 bases and J shed 1 base, with 8 bases lying between them. Germline loops: CDR1 SGHAT, CDR2 FQNNGV. CDR3 sequence: CASSAHENTEAFF. In nucleotides, the CDR3 is TGTGCCAGCAGCGCACACGAGAACACTGAAGCTTTCTTT.

The rearrangement uses TRBV7-2 and TRBJ2-1; D gene ambiguous. The CDR3 sequence is 16 residues long. Germline CDR1 reads SGHTA; CDR2 reads FQGNSA. The germline V and J ends were trimmed by 2 bases and 0 bases, with 11 bases remaining between them. In DNA, the CDR3 is TGTGCCAGCAGCTTACAATTTGGGCTCTCCTACAATGAGCAGTTCTTC. It translates to CASSLQFGLSYNEQFF.

The chain links TRBV18 to TRBJ2-2; TRBD2 is a possible D gene (6 bases). Germline CDR1 is KGHSH and CDR2 is LQKENI. The ends were cut back, 3 bases at V and 5 bases at J, with 13 bases in the middle. The CDR3 sequence is 15 residues long. The CDR3 region is CASSPMRGGTGELFF. The CDR3 bases are TGTGCCAGCTCACCCATGCGGGGTGGTACCGGGGAGCTGTTTTTT.

The CDR3: CASSAAGDGIQYF. CDR3 coding DNA: TGTGCCAGCAGTGCGGCAGGGGATGGCATTCAGTACTTC. This rearrangement joins TRBV6-1 to TRBJ2-4; D perhaps matches TRBD1 (6 bases). Trimming cost V 4 bases and J 9 bases, with 13 bases left between them. The CDR3 consists of 13 residues. CDR1 is MNHNS and CDR2 is SASEGT in the germline V gene.